Shown below are 17 T cell receptor beta chains from a single sample sequenced in a study of OX40 agonist ivuxolimab in advanced cancers. Libraries were prepared by immunoSEQ multiplex PCR; TCRdb keeps only in-frame clonotypes and omits some of them. Among about 24,000 clones listed, just under 75% were seen once. This specimen consisted of CD4+ or CD8+ T cells sorted from blood, obtained in a trial of the OX40 agonist ivuxolimab. These TCRs come from an adult with an advanced solid tumor such as melanoma, head and neck, liver or kidney cancer.

This chain uses TRBV6-1 with TRBJ1-1; 9 positions agree with TRBD1. The CDR3 spans 19 residues. Germline V gene sequence: CDR1 MNHNS, CDR2 SASEGT. Unmatched junction bases numbered 18, after V lost 3 bases and J lost 4 bases. CDR3 in amino acids: CASSEPLYGTGYGFTEAFF. CDR3 DNA sequence: TGTGCCAGCAGTGAGCCTCTTTACGGGACAGGGTATGGTTTCACTGAAGCTTTCTTT.

V is TRBV9 and J is TRBJ1-1; D is unresolved. V lost 0 bases, J lost 8 bases, and 8 bases lay in between. Germline values: CDR1 SGDLS, CDR2 YYNGEE. The CDR3 consists of 12 residues. CDR3 residues: CASSVESGEAFF. The CDR3 DNA reads TGTGCCAGCAGCGTAGAATCGGGCGAAGCTTTCTTT.

This clone was counted a single time. The chain joins TRBV7-6 to TRBJ2-2; either TRBD1 or TRBD2 may supply D (5 bases each). The CDR3 is made up of 15 amino acids. Germline loops: CDR1 SGHVS, CDR2 FNYEAQ. Trimming removed 3 bases at V and 6 bases at J, with 14 bases between. This CDR3 reads CASSLGRSRAGELFF. CDR3 bases: TGTGCCAGCAGCTTGGGACGGTCTAGGGCCGGGGAGCTGTTTTTT.

The rearrangement uses TRBV4-3 and TRBJ1-6; D is perhaps TRBD1 (5 bases). The CDR3 totals 18 residues. V was pared by 3 bases and J by 7 bases, with 22 bases between. Germline V gene lookup returns CDR1 LGHNA and CDR2 YSLEER. The CDR3 spells CASSQKGYLASENSPLHF. Written as DNA, the CDR3 is TGCGCCAGCAGCCAGAAGGGGTATCTGGCTTCTGAAAATTCACCCCTCCACTTT.

The chain uses TRBV5-1 and TRBJ2-7, with 7 bases matching TRBD1. The CDR3 contains 15 residues. V lost 0 bases, J lost 0 bases, and 3 bases stayed unmatched. Germline V gives CDR1 SGHRS, CDR2 YFSETQ. DNA of the CDR3: TGCGCCAGCAGCTTGGGGACAGGTTACTCCTACGAGCAGTACTTC. It is translated as CASSLGTGYSYEQYF.

In this sample, this clone turned up a few times. The CDR3 region is CASRTGRGGMSNQPQHF. The CDR3 DNA follows: TGTGCCAGCAGGACAGGGAGAGGGGGGATGAGCAATCAGCCCCAGCATTTT. The gene calls are TRBV2 and TRBJ1-5; 7 nucleotides agree with TRBD1. Germline assignment: CDR1 SNHLY and CDR2 FYNNEI. The CDR3 extends over 17 amino acids. The trim removed 6 bases at V and 1 base at J, leaving 12 bases unmatched.

The V gene is TRBV6-5, the J gene TRBJ1-2; no firm D call. Trimming removed 1 base at V and 0 bases at J, with 9 bases between. This CDR3 comprises 15 residues. Germline CDR1 MNHEY, CDR2 SVGAGI. The CDR3 DNA reads as TGTGCCAGCAGTTACTATGCTTCGGCTAACTATGGCTACACCTTC. Protein product: CASSYYASANYGYTF.

The chain links TRBV7-8 to TRBJ2-7; unclear D gene. CDR3 length equals 14 residues. The V gene lost 5 bases and the J gene lost 0 bases, with 11 bases spanning the gap. The germline CDR1 and CDR2 sequences are SGHVS and FQNEAQ. The CDR3 sequence: CASSLVPSSYEQYF. The CDR3 DNA reads as TGTGCCAGCAGCCTAGTCCCGAGCTCCTACGAGCAGTACTTC.

This clone was detected once. The chain joins TRBV19 to TRBJ2-7; 7 bases match TRBD1. Losses at the gene ends were 10 bases for V and 9 bases for J; bases not matched to a gene: 9. The CDR3 has 11 amino acids. Germline CDR1 reads LNHDA; CDR2 reads SQIVND (reference sequence). The CDR3 loop is CATRTGQGQYF. The CDR3 DNA reads TGTGCCACCAGGACAGGCCAAGGGCAGTACTTC.

The chain has TRBV11-2 and TRBJ2-7, with D maybe TRBD1 (6 bases). Germline loops: CDR1 SGHAT, CDR2 FQNNGV. The V end lost 1 base, the J end lost 0 bases, and 10 bases lay between the germline ends. This CDR3 comprises 15 residues. This CDR3 is CASSLGAGASYEQYF. Written as DNA, the CDR3 is TGTGCCAGCAGCTTAGGTGCAGGGGCCTCCTACGAGCAGTACTTC.

The chain carries TRBV15 and TRBJ1-5, with a tentative D call TRBD1 (6 bases). The CDR3 is made up of 13 amino acids. Trimming removed 5 bases at V and 9 bases at J, with 14 bases between. Germline V CDR1 and CDR2: LNHNV, YYDKDF (reference sequence). The CDR3 spells CATSAWGLGPQHF. The CDR3 DNA reads as TGTGCCACCAGCGCTTGGGGGCTTGGGCCCCAGCATTTT.

In its sample, this clone was seen a few times. V gene TRBV5-6 combines with J gene TRBJ1-1; D remains ambiguous. The V gene's germline CDR1 is SGHDT and CDR2 YYEEEE. The CDR3 contains 15 residues. Trimming took off 4 bases at V and 4 bases at J, with 17 bases between the two ends. As DNA, the CDR3 is TGTGCCAGCAGCCCGGACCCTCTTGTGGGCACTGAAGCTTTCTTT. It specifies CASSPDPLVGTEAFF.

The V gene is TRBV27, the J gene TRBJ2-7, with TRBD1 matching 8 bases. The germline CDR1 and CDR2 sequences are MNHEY and SMNVEV (reference sequence). Unmatched junction bases numbered 11, after V lost 3 bases and J lost 1 base. The CDR3 consists of 17 residues. CDR3 residues: CASSFLPSRGPSYEQYF. DNA of the CDR3: TGTGCCAGCAGTTTCCTCCCCTCCAGGGGGCCTTCCTACGAGCAGTACTTC.

V usage is TRBV7-2 and J usage is TRBJ2-7, with a weak D call TRBD1 (5 bases). The CDR3 totals 15 residues. V was pared by 1 base and J by 0 bases, with 10 bases between. The V gene's germline CDR1 is SGHTA and CDR2 FQGNSA. The CDR3 DNA reads TGTGCCAGCAGCTTAGTAGGGGTCACCTCCTACGAGCAGTACTTC. The encoded protein is CASSLVGVTSYEQYF.

V usage is TRBV7-2 and J usage is TRBJ2-7, with a possible D match to TRBD2 (6 bases). Per germline, CDR1 SGHTA and CDR2 FQGNSA. CDR3 size: 16 residues. V gave up 6 bases and J gave up 5 bases, with 23 bases separating them. The CDR3 coding sequence is TGTGCCAGCAGTGGGATGGCGGGGACGTGGGGGGACGAGCAGTACTTC. This codes for CASSGMAGTWGDEQYF.

This chain joins TRBV25-1 and TRBJ2-5; weak D call: TRBD1 (6 bases). V was clipped by 7 bases and J by 4 bases, with 16 bases between them. Per germline, CDR1 MGHDK and CDR2 SYGVNS. The CDR3 is made up of 14 amino acids. CDR3 residues: CASNLQGQGETQYF. Here the CDR3 DNA reads TGTGCCAGCAACCTACAGGGCCAGGGAGAGACCCAGTACTTC.

The genes are TRBV11-3 and TRBJ2-2; D gene uncertain. Deletions cut 7 bases from V and 4 bases from J, with 7 bases between. Germline V gives CDR1 SGHNT, CDR2 YENEEA. This CDR3 spans 12 amino acids. The CDR3 protein is CASTPGTGELFF. DNA of the CDR3: TGTGCCAGCACCCCTGGCACCGGGGAGCTGTTTTTT.